Listed here is a single T cell receptor (beta chain). The antigen remains unidentified. This sample was included in a study of blood T cells in healthy people across ages. Background on the study: Per two T cells, template switching captured roughly one barcoded beta molecule.

CDR1 and CDR2 from the germline V gene are MNHEY and SVGAGI. The ends were cut back, 8 bases at V and 5 bases at J, with 12 bases in the middle. The CDR3 loop spans 13 amino acids. Study-wide results and caveats: A roughly linear fall in TCR beta diversity per million T cells was seen with increasing age.

Using a J-beta primer mix together with a sample-barcoded 5' primer, a second PCR was run for about 6 to 12 cycles. TCRdb reprocessed the 5' RACE reads with MiXCR, giving one entry per CDR3 protein. The sample contains approximately 1.5 million distinct CDR3 sequences, roughly 43% of which appear only once. The sequenced material came from blood. The receptor comes from a woman aged 18-29 years in good health. The gene calls are TRBV6-5 and TRBJ2-2; D is possibly TRBD1 (5 bases). The CDR3 here is CASGVPGTGELFF. The CDR3 DNA reads TGTGCCAGCGGCGTCCCAGGGACCGGGGAGCTGTTTTTT.